Each of the 3 T cell receptor beta chains below was sequenced from the same sample in a study of patients and donors after allogeneic stem cell transplantation. TCRdb recomputed calls from the RT-PCR reads with MiXCR, one row per CDR3 protein. The sample yields fewer than 75,000 distinct CDR3 sequences, about 26% seen once. Sequenced: blood, either unsorted or a sorted T cell fraction (not recorded which). These receptors were obtained from a human donor who was either an allogeneic HSCT recipient or a stem cell or donor lymphocyte infusion donor (not recorded which). It is not recorded whose cells these are; they may come from a transplant donor.

A few counts support this clonotype. The chain links TRBV4-3 to TRBJ2-7; the D gene is possibly TRBD1 (5 bases). V was shortened by 3 bases and J by 2 bases, with 8 bases between the two germline ends. The CDR3 is made up of 13 amino acids. From germline, CDR1 is LGHNA and CDR2 YSLEER. The CDR3 DNA is TGCGCCAGCAGCCAGGGGCTAGCCTACGAGCAGTACTTC. Protein product: CASSQGLAYEQYF.

As for this clonotype: One junction end does not reproduce the germline sequence, and a read error may be involved. The chain couples TRBV11-1 to TRBJ2-2; D ambiguous. Germline CDR1 reads SGHAT; CDR2 reads FQDESV (reference sequence). The CDR3 loop spans 12 amino acids. CDR3 amino acids: CVSSSITGELFF. The CDR3 DNA reads as TGTGTCAGCAGCTCCATCACCGGGGAGCTGTTTTTT.

This chain connects TRBV7-2 to TRBJ2-5; D unresolved. V shed 7 bases and J shed 5 bases, with 17 bases lying between them. The CDR3 loop spans 14 amino acids. Per germline, CDR1 SGHTA and CDR2 FQGNSA. This CDR3 reads CASTIKALGETQYF. CDR3 bases: TGTGCCAGCACTATTAAAGCATTGGGGGAGACCCAGTACTTC.